The clone carrying this T cell receptor beta chain has just a few counts. TCRdb analysed the 5' RACE reads with MiXCR anew, one entry per CDR3 protein. The sample includes 430,000 or so distinct CDR3 sequences, roughly 24% of them seen just once. V was shortened by 8 bases and J by 4 bases, with 12 bases between the two germline ends. Germline values: CDR1 MNHNS, CDR2 SASEGT. The CDR3 contains 13 residues. This record comes from a study of identical twins. These same records also appear under a second study, on T cells expressing NK-cell markers. That source notes: These clonotypes additionally ranked first within the CD3+CD56-NKG2C+ fraction of four donors.

Sequencing used CD4+ T cells sorted from blood. The rearrangement uses TRBV6-1 and TRBJ1-5, with unresolved D. This receptor was obtained from a young woman in good health. The DNA of the CDR3 is TGTGCCAGCGGGCGAGGGAGAAATCAGCCCCAGCATTTT. This encodes CASGRGRNQPQHF.